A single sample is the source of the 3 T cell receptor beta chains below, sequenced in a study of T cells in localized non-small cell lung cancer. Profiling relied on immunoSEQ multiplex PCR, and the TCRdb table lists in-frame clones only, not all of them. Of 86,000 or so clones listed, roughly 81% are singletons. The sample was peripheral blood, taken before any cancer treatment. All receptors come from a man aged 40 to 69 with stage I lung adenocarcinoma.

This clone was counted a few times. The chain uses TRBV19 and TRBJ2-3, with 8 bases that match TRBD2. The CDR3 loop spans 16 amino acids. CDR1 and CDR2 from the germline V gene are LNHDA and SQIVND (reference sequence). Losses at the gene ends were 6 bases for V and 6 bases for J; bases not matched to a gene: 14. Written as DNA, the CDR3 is TGTGCCAGTAGCAGCGGCCCAAGGACTAGCTTTGATACGCAGTATTTT. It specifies CASSSGPRTSFDTQYF.

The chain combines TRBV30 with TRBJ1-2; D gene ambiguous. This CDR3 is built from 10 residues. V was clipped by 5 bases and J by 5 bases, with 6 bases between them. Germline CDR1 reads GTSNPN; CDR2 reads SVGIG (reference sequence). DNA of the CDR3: TGTGCCTGGGGTGATTATGGCTACACCTTC. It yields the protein CAWGDYGYTF.

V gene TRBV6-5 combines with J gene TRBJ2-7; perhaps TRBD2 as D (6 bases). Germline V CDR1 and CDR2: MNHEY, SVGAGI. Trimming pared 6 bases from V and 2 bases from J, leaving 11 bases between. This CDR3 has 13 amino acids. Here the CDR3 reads CASSQGLAYEQYF. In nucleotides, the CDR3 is TGTGCCAGCAGCCAGGGACTTGCCTACGAGCAGTACTTC.